This TCR beta chain appears in the sequencing data of a study of blood T cell repertoires in COVID-19. Study as a whole: Sites in the United States, Italy and Spain provided acute and convalescent COVID-19 samples. From T cells, B-cell-depleted T cells, or PBMCs came the material, which was cDNA or gDNA.

In the source study's methods: Reference gene primers were amplified, and this amplification served to estimate nucleated cell counts. TCRdb's copy holds only in-frame clones and misses some; the assay was immunoSEQ multiplex PCR. That table furnishes V, J and clone size, whereas the DNA furnished D and trimming. Here the sample spans 350,000 or so clones, about 92% being singletons. Germline lookup yields CDR1 ENHRY and CDR2 SYGVKD. V dropped 4 bases and J dropped 5 bases, with 15 bases sitting between them. The CDR3 totals 15 residues. This chain uses TRBV10-3 with TRBJ2-1; tentative D call: TRBD2 (5 bases). The clonotype comes from a woman between 55 and 75 years old with COVID-19, enrolled during active disease. Input material: peripheral blood. CDR3 protein: CAISALGGSDNEQFF. The CDR3, as DNA: TGTGCCATCAGTGCGCTAGGCGGGTCCGACAATGAGCAGTTCTTC.